These 32 T cell receptor beta chains came from one sample sequenced in a study of shared clonotypes between healthy human individuals. Sequencing used immunoSEQ multiplex PCR; TCRdb keeps in-frame clones, though not all of them. The sample lists millions of clones, approximately 90% occurring once. Sequenced input: naive CD4+ T cells sorted from blood. The subset here: CD45RA+ positively selected. Source of these receptors: a man aged 18 to 29 in good health.

This clone was recorded a few times. This chain joins TRBV14 and TRBJ2-2; D gene unclear. Germline CDR1 SGHDN, CDR2 FVKESK. The length of the CDR3 is 16 residues. V was trimmed by 5 bases and J by 0 bases, leaving 13 bases between them. The CDR3 sequence: CASSKPDRPNTGELFF. The DNA for the CDR3 is TGTGCCAGCAGCAAGCCAGACCGTCCGAACACCGGGGAGCTGTTTTTT.

CDR3 sequence: CASSLGTSGGPAGYEQYF. In DNA, the CDR3 is TGCGCCAGCAGCCTCGGGACTAGCGGGGGGCCGGCCGGATACGAGCAGTACTTC. This sequence joins TRBV5-1 and TRBJ2-7, with TRBD2 identical over 15 bases. J was trimmed by 4 bases and V by 4 bases; bases with no gene match: 12. The CDR3 contains 18 residues. CDR1 SGHRS and CDR2 YFSETQ come from the germline V gene.

This chain uses TRBV4-3 with TRBJ1-4; the D gene is possibly TRBD1 (6 bases). The CDR3 runs to 14 residues. Trimming pared 4 bases from V and 3 bases from J, leaving 9 bases between. Germline-derived CDR1 and CDR2 are LGHNA and YSLEER. The CDR3 bases are TGCGCCAGCAGCCTTTGGACAGCTAATGAAAAACTGTTTTTT. Its translation: CASSLWTANEKLFF.

The chain employs TRBV6-5 and TRBJ2-5; a weak D match, TRBD1 (6 bases). Between the trimmed V and J ends, which lost 6 bases and 1 base, there was a span of 15 bases. This CDR3 comprises 15 residues. CDR1 is MNHEY, CDR2 SVGAGI, per germline. Written as DNA, the CDR3 is TGTGCCAGCAGACACCACAGGGCCCTCCAAGAGACCCAGTACTTC. This sequence encodes CASRHHRALQETQYF.

J is TRBJ2-7 and V is TRBV6-1, with 8 bases aligning to TRBD1. Germline assignment: CDR1 MNHNS and CDR2 SASEGT. This CDR3 has 16 amino acids. The trim removed 4 bases at V and 3 bases at J, leaving 11 bases unmatched. The CDR3 region is CASSAGGAGYRYEQYF. CDR3 nucleotide sequence: TGTGCCAGCAGTGCAGGGGGCGCGGGTTACCGCTACGAGCAGTACTTC.

The chain recombines TRBV10-1 with TRBJ2-3, with 10 nucleotides matching TRBD2. There are 18 residues in the CDR3. CDR1 and CDR2 from the germline V gene are WNHNN and SYGVQD (reference sequence). Germline trimming cut 2 bases from V and 1 base from J; bases unmatched to any gene: 9. The CDR3 protein is CASSERPIGLAGTDTQYF. CDR3 nucleotides: TGCGCCAGCAGTGAGCGCCCCATTGGACTAGCGGGCACAGATACGCAGTATTTT.

The rearrangement links TRBV5-1 to TRBJ2-5; the D is unclear. In germline, CDR1 is SGHRS, CDR2 YFSETQ. Trimming took 10 bases from V and 5 from J, leaving 6 bases between them. The CDR3 consists of 9 residues. The CDR3 sequence: CASRETQYF. CDR3 in DNA: TGCGCCTCCAGGGAGACCCAGTACTTC. The whole variable domain, remainder taken from reference TRBV5-1 and TRBJ2-5, is KAGVTQTPRYLIKTRGQQVTLSCSPISGHRSVSWYQQTPGQGLQFLFEYFSETQRNKGNFPGRFSGRQFSNSRSEMNVSTLELGDSALYLCASRETQYFGPGTRLLVL.

The rearrangement uses TRBV5-1 and TRBJ2-2, with 9 bases fitting TRBD1. J gave up 6 bases and V 4 bases, and 7 bases lay outside the gene matches. This CDR3 is 15 amino acids long. Germline V gives CDR1 SGHRS, CDR2 YFSETQ. Here the CDR3 DNA reads TGCGCCAGCAGCCCAGGGACAGGGAGGGCCGGGGAGCTGTTTTTT. Translation: CASSPGTGRAGELFF.

This chain links TRBV30 with TRBJ1-6; perhaps TRBD1 as D (6 bases). Germline V gene sequence: CDR1 GTSNPN, CDR2 SVGIG (reference sequence). CDR3 length equals 16 residues. Trimming removed 1 base from V and 4 bases from J, with 14 bases in between. CDR3 residues: CAWSARGVGYNSPLHF. CDR3 in DNA: TGTGCCTGGAGTGCCAGGGGAGTAGGGTATAATTCACCCCTCCACTTT.

The count of this clone is one. The chain recombines TRBV18 with TRBJ1-1; no clear D. The ends were cut back, 3 bases at V and 4 bases at J, with 15 bases in the middle. The CDR3 spans 15 residues. Germline-derived CDR1 and CDR2 are KGHSH and LQKENI. CDR3 sequence (DNA): TGTGCCAGCTCACCTTTAATAGGCACCGCCACTGAAGCTTTCTTT. Protein product: CASSPLIGTATEAFF. Using reference TRBV18 and TRBJ1-1 for the parts outside the CDR3, the full variable domain is NAGVMQNPRHLVRRRGQEARLRCSPMKGHSHVYWYRQLPEEGLKFMVYLQKENIIDESGMPKERFSAEFPKEGPSILRIQQVVRGDSAAYFCASSPLIGTATEAFFGQGTRLTVV.

This chain connects TRBV5-1 to TRBJ2-2; D ambiguous. Germline loops: CDR1 SGHRS, CDR2 YFSETQ. The V gene lost 4 bases and the J gene lost 3 bases, with 13 bases spanning the gap. The CDR3 length is 15 residues. CDR3 coding DNA: TGCGCCAGCAGCCCCCTAAGTGCGGACACCGGGGAGCTGTTTTTT. Residues: CASSPLSADTGELFF. Complete variable domain (other parts from reference TRBV5-1 and TRBJ2-2): KAGVTQTPRYLIKTRGQQVTLSCSPISGHRSVSWYQQTPGQGLQFLFEYFSETQRNKGNFPGRFSGRQFSNSRSEMNVSTLELGDSALYLCASSPLSADTGELFFGEGSRLTVL.

This chain joins TRBV28 and TRBJ2-1; D remains unclear. The CDR3 has 13 residues. Germline loops: CDR1 MDHEN, CDR2 SYDVKM. Trimming removed 7 bases at V and 6 bases at J, with 13 bases between. The CDR3 loop is CASNMATSNEQFF. CDR3 DNA sequence: TGTGCCAGCAACATGGCCACCTCCAATGAGCAGTTCTTC.

V gene TRBV23-1 combines with J gene TRBJ2-3; 8 nucleotides align to TRBD2. TRBV23-1 is known as an ORF, though its function is uncertain. The CDR3 length is 15 residues. V lost 6 bases, J lost 1 base, and 6 bases stayed unmatched. In DNA form, the CDR3 reads TGCGCCAGCAGCCTACTAGCGGCCTGCACAGATACGCAGTATTTT. Translation: CASSLLAACTDTQYF.

The CDR3 sequence is CASTRTVNSGNTIYF. CDR3 sequence (DNA): TGTGCCAGCACGCGGACCGTGAACTCTGGAAACACCATATATTTT. The chain recombines TRBV6-5 with TRBJ1-3; D is ambiguous. Germline V CDR1 and CDR2: MNHEY, SVGAGI. The CDR3 is 15 amino acids. V was shortened by 7 bases and J by 0 bases, with 13 bases between the two germline ends.

The CDR3: CASSIKISRLNYGYTF. The CDR3 bases are TGTGCCAGTAGTATAAAGATCTCCAGGCTTAACTATGGCTACACCTTC. The gene calls are TRBV19 and TRBJ1-2; D uncertain. Germline V gene lookup returns CDR1 LNHDA and CDR2 SQIVND (reference sequence). The V end lost 2 bases, the J end lost 1 base, and 14 bases lay between the germline ends. The length of the CDR3 is 16 residues.

CDR3 sequence: CASSELVPDTQYF. The DNA of the CDR3 is TGTGCCAGCAGTGAACTGGTGCCAGATACGCAGTATTTT. The gene calls are TRBV2 and TRBJ2-3; no reliable D call. Germline CDR1 reads SNHLY; CDR2 reads FYNNEI. This CDR3 is 13 amino acids long. V was trimmed by 2 bases and J by 4 bases, leaving 7 bases between them.

The J gene is TRBJ1-5, the V gene TRBV5-5; 7 positions match TRBD1. The CDR3 is 16 amino acids. J lost 3 bases, V lost 0 bases, and 6 bases had no gene match. Per the germline V gene, CDR1 is SGHKS and CDR2 is YYEKEE (reference sequence). CDR3 residues: CASSLEGTANNQPQHF. In nucleotides, the CDR3 is TGTGCCAGCAGCTTGGAGGGGACAGCGAACAATCAGCCCCAGCATTTT.

This sequence joins TRBV15 and TRBJ2-3; 7 bases line up with TRBD1. The ends lost 3 bases at V and 0 bases at J; junction bases unmatched: 9. Germline V gene data show CDR1 as LNHNV and CDR2 as YYDKDF (reference sequence). This CDR3 has 17 residues. CDR3 coding DNA: TGTGCCACCAGCAGGCCCCGACAGGGTACTAGCACAGATACGCAGTATTTT. Translated: CATSRPRQGTSTDTQYF.

About this clone itself: Other nucleotide sequences from this sample produce the same CDR3. This chain links TRBV6-1 with TRBJ2-2; 7 nucleotides align to TRBD1. The germline V gene encodes CDR1 MNHNS and CDR2 SASEGT. The CDR3 runs 16 residues. J gave up 2 bases and V 4 bases, and 7 bases lay outside the gene matches. CDR3 coding DNA: TGTGCCAGCAGTGGGTCCGGGACAGTCAACACCGGGGAGCTGTTTTTT. Translated, it gives CASSGSGTVNTGELFF.

The chain is built from TRBV5-1 and TRBJ2-2; 13 nucleotides agree with TRBD2. The CDR3 is 16 amino acids. The V segment lost 3 bases and the J segment 6 bases; nucleotides outside the gene matches: 5. In germline, CDR1 is SGHRS, CDR2 YFSETQ. CDR3 protein: CASSSGTSGEAGELFF. DNA of the CDR3: TGCGCCAGCAGCTCAGGGACTAGCGGGGAGGCCGGGGAGCTGTTTTTT.

J is TRBJ2-4 and V is TRBV11-2; D perhaps matches TRBD2 (6 bases). V lost 1 base, J lost 2 bases, and 12 bases lay in between. The CDR3 runs 16 residues. Germline CDR1 reads SGHAT; CDR2 reads FQNNGV. As DNA, the CDR3 is TGTGCCAGCAGCTTAGCCGGGGGTACTACCAAAAACATTCAGTACTTC. It is translated as CASSLAGGTTKNIQYF.

The V gene is TRBV4-3, the J gene TRBJ2-2; D is possibly TRBD2 (5 bases). V was shortened by 1 base and J by 0 bases, with 9 bases between the two germline ends. Germline V gene sequence: CDR1 LGHNA, CDR2 YSLEER. The CDR3 has 16 residues. The CDR3, as DNA: TGCGCCAGCAGCCAAGCAGCTAGCTCGAACACCGGGGAGCTGTTTTTT. This codes for CASSQAASSNTGELFF.

The CDR3 protein is CASSRGEIYEQYF. The CDR3, as DNA: TGTGCCAGCTCACGGGGAGAGATATACGAGCAGTACTTC. This rearrangement joins TRBV18 to TRBJ2-7, with D possibly matching TRBD2 (5 bases). Trimming left V 4 bases short and J 4 bases short, with 11 bases between. CDR1 is KGHSH and CDR2 is LQKENI in the germline V gene. The CDR3 runs 13 residues.

In the case of this clone: Other nucleotide sequences from this sample produce the same CDR3. The V gene is TRBV5-1, the J gene TRBJ2-1; the D is unclear. CDR1 SGHRS and CDR2 YFSETQ come from the germline V gene. Trimming removed 2 bases from V and 0 bases from J, with 9 bases in between. The CDR3 runs 15 residues. CDR3 coding DNA: TGCGCCAGCAGCTTAGCCGAGAGCTCCTACAATGAGCAGTTCTTC. This translates into CASSLAESSYNEQFF.

The chain joins TRBV5-1 to TRBJ2-7; the D gene is possibly TRBD1 (5 bases). CDR1 SGHRS and CDR2 YFSETQ come from the germline V gene. The CDR3 length is 14 residues. Trimming took 4 bases from V and 0 from J, leaving 11 bases between them. CDR3 in DNA: TGCGCCAGCAGCGGCGACAGCAACTCCTACGAGCAGTACTTC. The encoded protein is CASSGDSNSYEQYF.

V and J are TRBV28 and TRBJ2-2; 8 nucleotides agree with TRBD1. The CDR3 extends over 15 amino acids. The V segment lost 7 bases and the J segment 3 bases; nucleotides outside the gene matches: 7. Germline values: CDR1 MDHEN, CDR2 SYDVKM. The CDR3 nucleotides read TGTGCCAGCACCGCAGGGACAGGCGACACCGGGGAGCTGTTTTTT. Translating gives CASTAGTGDTGELFF.

The chain joins TRBV2 to TRBJ2-5, with TRBD1 matching over 8 bases. Germline assignment: CDR1 SNHLY and CDR2 FYNNEI. V gave up 6 bases and J gave up 4 bases; unmatched junction bases: 7. This CDR3 is built from 14 residues. CDR3 residues: CASRMTGAGETQYF. The CDR3, as DNA: TGTGCCAGCAGAATGACAGGGGCAGGAGAGACCCAGTACTTC.

The rearrangement joins TRBV5-1 to TRBJ2-2, with a tentative D call TRBD2 (6 bases). Between the trimmed V and J ends, which lost 3 bases and 1 base, there was a span of 13 bases. This CDR3 has 16 amino acids. Germline CDR1 SGHRS, CDR2 YFSETQ. The CDR3 is CASSWPGTRNTGELFF. CDR3 nucleotide sequence: TGCGCCAGCAGCTGGCCCGGGACTCGGAACACCGGGGAGCTGTTTTTT.

The chain combines TRBV5-4 with TRBJ2-2, with D unresolved. Trimming left V 4 bases short and J 0 bases short, with 10 bases between. The CDR3 is 15 residues long. From germline, CDR1 is SGHNT and CDR2 YYREEE (reference sequence). CDR3: CASSKTNANTGELFF. CDR3 nucleotide sequence: TGTGCCAGCAGCAAAACAAACGCGAACACCGGGGAGCTGTTTTTT.

The chain has TRBV15 and TRBJ2-5, with D unresolved. With the DNA end fitting TRBJ2-7 better, the J assignment may be wrong. From germline, CDR1 is LNHNV and CDR2 YYDKDF (reference sequence). The CDR3 is 13 residues long. This CDR3 is CATSRDPVYEQYF. The DNA for the CDR3 is TGTGCCACCAGCAGAGATCCCGTCTACGAGCAGTACTTC.

J is TRBJ1-2 and V is TRBV7-9; D not certain. The CDR3 spans 13 residues. Germline CDR1 and CDR2: SEHNR and FQNEAQ (reference sequence). Trimming left V 3 bases short and J 6 bases short, with 11 bases between. This CDR3 is CASSFIGEDGYTF. As DNA, the CDR3 is TGTGCCAGCAGCTTCATCGGAGAGGATGGCTACACCTTC.

The chain is built from TRBV7-2 and TRBJ2-5, with D maybe TRBD2 (5 bases). V was clipped by 7 bases and J by 5 bases, with 20 bases between them. This CDR3 contains 15 residues. The V gene's germline CDR1 is SGHTA and CDR2 FQGNSA. CDR3 bases: TGTGCCAGCACCCTTCAAGGGTCGGGAACTGAGACCCAGTACTTC. Translating it yields CASTLQGSGTETQYF.